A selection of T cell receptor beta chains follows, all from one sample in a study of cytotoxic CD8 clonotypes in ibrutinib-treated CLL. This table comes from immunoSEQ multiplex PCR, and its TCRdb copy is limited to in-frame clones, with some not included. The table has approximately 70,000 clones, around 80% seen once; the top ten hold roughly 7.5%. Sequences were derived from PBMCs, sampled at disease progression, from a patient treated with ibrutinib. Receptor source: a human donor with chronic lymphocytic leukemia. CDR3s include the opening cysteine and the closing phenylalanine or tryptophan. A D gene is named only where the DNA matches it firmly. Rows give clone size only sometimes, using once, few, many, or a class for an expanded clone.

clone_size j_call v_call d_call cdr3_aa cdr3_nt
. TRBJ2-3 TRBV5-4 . CASSPGGDKDTQYF TGTGCCAGCAGCCCCGGGGGCGATAAAGATACGCAGTATTTT
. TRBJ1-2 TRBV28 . CASRNINYGYTF TGTGCCAGCCGGAACATTAACTATGGCTACACCTTC
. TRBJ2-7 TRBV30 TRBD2 CAADGAGGSDEQYF TGTGCCGCGGACGGAGCGGGAGGTAGCGACGAGCAGTACTTC
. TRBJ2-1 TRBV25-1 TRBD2 CASSDQQRGPSLSNEQFF TGTGCCAGCAGTGACCAACAGCGGGGGCCCTCTCTTAGCAATGAGCAGTTCTTC
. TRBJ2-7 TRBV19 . CASSIWDPYYEQYF TGTGCCAGTAGTATTTGGGACCCCTACTACGAGCAGTACTTC
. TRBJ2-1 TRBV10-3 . CAISVLGSSYNEQFF TGTGCCATCAGTGTTTTAGGGAGCTCCTACAATGAGCAGTTCTTC
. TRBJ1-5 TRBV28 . CASSLWGGSNQPQHF TGTGCCAGCAGTTTATGGGGAGGTAGCAATCAGCCCCAGCATTTT
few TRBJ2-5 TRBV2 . CASTPGHLPGWETQYF TGTGCCAGCACCCCGGGACACCTCCCGGGTTGGGAGACCCAGTACTTC
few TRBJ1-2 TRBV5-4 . CASRYNTEPGGGGYTF TGTGCCAGCAGATACAACACGGAGCCCGGAGGGGGAGGCTACACCTTC
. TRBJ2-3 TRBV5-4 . CASSLGLGITDTQYF TGTGCCAGCAGCTTGGGACTAGGCATCACAGATACGCAGTATTTT
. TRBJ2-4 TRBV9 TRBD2 CASSSSGGRDIQYF TGTGCCAGCAGCTCCAGCGGGGGGAGGGACATTCAGTACTTC
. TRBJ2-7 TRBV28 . CASARTYEQYF TGTGCCTCCGCCAGAACCTACGAGCAGTACTTC
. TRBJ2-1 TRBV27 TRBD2 CASSFVAGVTYNEQFF TGTGCCAGCAGTTTCGTAGCGGGAGTGACCTACAATGAGCAGTTCTTC
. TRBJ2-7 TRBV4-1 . CASSQPSRKPYEQYF TGCGCCAGCAGCCAACCTAGCAGGAAGCCATACGAGCAGTACTTC
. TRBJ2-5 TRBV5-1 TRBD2 CASSSRLAGPGETQYF TGCGCCAGCAGCTCCCGACTAGCGGGGCCGGGAGAGACCCAGTACTTC
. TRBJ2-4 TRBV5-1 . CASSPDSRTYKNIQYF TGCGCCAGCAGCCCGGACTCCCGAACCTACAAAAACATTCAGTACTTC
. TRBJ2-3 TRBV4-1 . CASSQGHRQGSDTQYF TGCGCCAGCAGCCAGGGTCACCGCCAGGGTTCCGATACGCAGTATTTT
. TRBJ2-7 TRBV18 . CASSPPEDSYEQYF TGTGCCAGCTCACCACCAGAGGACTCCTACGAGCAGTACTTC
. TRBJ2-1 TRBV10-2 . CASSQWRAAYNEQFF TGCGCCAGTAGTCAGTGGAGGGCAGCGTACAATGAGCAGTTCTTC
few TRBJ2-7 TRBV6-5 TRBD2 CASSYSASGNPYEQYF TGTGCCAGCAGTTACTCGGCCAGCGGGAATCCCTACGAGCAGTACTTC
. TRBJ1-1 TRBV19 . CASSAFAGAFTEAFF TGTGCCAGTAGTGCATTTGCGGGGGCTTTCACTGAAGCTTTCTTT
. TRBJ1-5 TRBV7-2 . CASSLVRDQPQHF TGTGCCAGCAGCTTAGTCAGGGATCAGCCCCAGCATTTT
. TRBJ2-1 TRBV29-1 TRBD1 CSVEGTGVFNEQFF TGCAGCGTTGAAGGGACAGGGGTCTTCAATGAGCAGTTCTTC
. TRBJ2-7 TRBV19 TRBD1 CASTTTGGAGEQYF TGTGCCAGTACAACGACAGGGGGCGCGGGCGAGCAGTACTTC
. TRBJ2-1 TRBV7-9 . CASSLGAYNEQFF TGTGCCAGCAGCTTAGGGGCATACAATGAGCAGTTCTTC
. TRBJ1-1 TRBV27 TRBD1 CASRGTGDWFGTEAFF TGTGCCAGCAGGGGGACAGGGGATTGGTTTGGGACTGAAGCTTTCTTT
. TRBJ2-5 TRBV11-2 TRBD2 CASSLVATSDGTQYF TGTGCCAGCAGCTTAGTAGCAACTAGCGATGGGACCCAGTACTTC
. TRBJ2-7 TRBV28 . CASSFGFEQYF TGTGCCAGCAGTTTCGGGTTCGAGCAGTACTTC
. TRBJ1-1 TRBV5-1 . CASSTTWENTEAFF TGCGCCAGCAGCACAACGTGGGAGAACACTGAAGCTTTCTTT
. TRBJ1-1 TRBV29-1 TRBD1 CSAYGQVNTEAFF TGCAGCGCTTACGGACAGGTGAACACTGAAGCTTTCTTT
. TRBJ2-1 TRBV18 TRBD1 CASSPRQGYSEQFF TGTGCCAGCTCACCCCGACAGGGATATAGTGAGCAGTTCTTC
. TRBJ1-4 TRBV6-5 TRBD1 CASRDRAEKLFF TGTGCCAGCAGGGACAGGGCTGAAAAACTGTTTTTT
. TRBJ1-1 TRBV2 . CASSEDDSQNTEAFF TGTGCCAGCAGTGAAGACGACAGCCAGAACACTGAAGCTTTCTTT